This T cell receptor beta chain was profiled in a study of cytomegalovirus exposure and HLA in healthy donors. General study results and limits: The authors enumerated over 150 TCR beta chains as linked to cytomegalovirus. As was reported, the classifier diagnosed cytomegalovirus status with high specificity and sensitivity.

Per germline, CDR1 MDHEN and CDR2 SYDVKM. CDR3 length: 18 residues. Unmatched junction bases numbered 21, after V lost 6 bases and J lost 5 bases. With respect to this clone: The antigen is not known.

Clones were sequenced by immunoSEQ multiplex PCR, and TCRdb holds only the in-frame ones, with some missing. The sample carries over 70,000 clones, 85% to 90% recorded once. The donors were members of the roughly 120-subject validation cohort (separate from the roughly 670-subject first cohort). The TCR was taken from a woman between 18 and 29 years old in good health and CMV-seropositive. The chain is built from TRBV28 and TRBJ2-7; TRBD2 matches 8 bases. Sequenced input: PBMCs. CDR3 DNA: TGTGCCAGCAGCACCCTCCGGCTAGCGGGTGCCTTGATGCACGAGCAGTACTTC. Translated, it gives CASSTLRLAGALMHEQYF.